Included here is one TCR beta chain sequence, with context. Building the TCR beta libraries relied on iRepertoire HTBI primers, and CDR3 regions underwent Arm-PCR. TCRdb reanalysed the multiplex PCR reads using MiXCR and keeps one entry per CDR3 protein. The repertoire holds hundreds of thousands of distinct CDR3 sequences, with around 15% as singletons. The data originate from a study of regulatory T cells in long-lasting Graves disease. V dropped 3 bases and J dropped 1 base, with 12 bases sitting between them. Looked up from germline, CDR1 is MNHEY and CDR2 is SVGAGI. The CDR3 covers 15 residues. Time point meaning: newly diagnosed GD, antithyroid drugs for less than 3 months. Extracted RNA from PBMCs served as the source of the TCR library. These sequences were also reported in another study, on T cells in Graves' hyperthyroidism and ophthalmopathy. As that study records: Based on clinical symptoms, serum thyroxine and TRAb, thyroid ultrasound and orbital computed tomography, diagnoses were reached. In the blood, most expanded thyroid clonotypes above 0.001 appeared as well.

This receptor was identified in a middle-aged woman with Graves disease. This chain joins TRBV6-5 and TRBJ1-1; D remains ambiguous. The specimen comprised peripheral blood mononuclear cells (PBMCs), sampled at new diagnosis, from a patient treated with antithyroid drugs. The DNA of the CDR3 is TGTGCCAGCAGTTATAACAGCGCCTCGAACACTGAAGCTTTCTTT. Amino acids: CASSYNSASNTEAFF.